This T cell receptor (beta chain) was obtained from a study of identical twins. Study results and caveats: Models predicted less out-of-frame TCR alpha sharing in monozygotic twins than was found. The more abundant beta clonotypes in cord blood had fewer insertions, and memory repertoires did not show this.

A word on this clonotype: The antigen is undetermined.

Germline CDR1 and CDR2: MDHEN and SYDVKM. The J segment lost 5 bases and the V segment lost 7 bases, leaving 7 bases of the junction unmatched. The CDR3 runs to 14 residues. The donor group consisted entirely of healthy Caucasians. One entry per CDR3 protein results from TCRdb running MiXCR on the 5' RACE reads. The table records a few hundred thousand distinct CDR3 sequences, 15% to 20% of them present only once. The receptor's source is a man between 50 and 59 years old in good health. V usage is TRBV28 and J usage is TRBJ2-2; TRBD2 matches 7 bases. The sample taken for sequencing was naive T cells sorted from blood. The CDR3 nucleotides are TGTGCCAGCACGTCTAGCGGAAGGACCGGGGAGCTGTTTTTT. This sequence encodes CASTSSGRTGELFF.